This passage covers 17 T cell receptor beta chains from one sample sequenced in a study of cytomegalovirus exposure and HLA in healthy donors. The PCR had 60 Vbeta and 13 Jbeta primers. TCRdb's copy holds only in-frame clones and misses some; the assay was immunoSEQ multiplex PCR. The sample contains some 120,000 clones, roughly three quarters of which appear only once. The source material was PBMCs. Receptors were obtained from a young man in good health and CMV-seropositive.

V gene TRBV9 combines with J gene TRBJ2-7; 7 positions match TRBD2. CDR1 is SGDLS, CDR2 YYNGEE, per germline. V was pared by 0 bases and J by 3 bases, with 6 bases of the junction left unmatched. The CDR3 runs to 15 residues. As DNA, the CDR3 is TGTGCCAGCAGCGTAGCGAGCGGGGATTTCTACGAGCAGTACTTC. Translating gives CASSVASGDFYEQYF.

J is TRBJ2-5 and V is TRBV7-9, with no clear D. The end of the DNA is better explained by TRBJ2-7, so the J call may be wrong. The CDR3 has 12 amino acids. Germline assignment: CDR1 SEHNR and CDR2 FQNEAQ (reference sequence). Written as DNA, the CDR3 is TGTGCCAGCAGCCTTATTTTCTACGAGCAGTACTTC. Its translation: CASSLIFYEQYF.

The chain joins TRBV9 to TRBJ2-3, with D maybe TRBD2 (6 bases). The germline CDR1 and CDR2 sequences are SGDLS and YYNGEE. The CDR3 loop spans 15 amino acids. V lost 0 bases and J lost 0, with 8 bases in between. The CDR3 DNA sequence: TGTGCCAGCAGCGTAGCGGGGGTCAGCACAGATACGCAGTATTTT. This translates into CASSVAGVSTDTQYF.

The chain joins TRBV27 to TRBJ2-5; D perhaps matches TRBD2 (6 bases). From germline, CDR1 is MNHEY and CDR2 SMNVEV (reference sequence). V shed 0 bases and J shed 8 bases, with 16 bases lying between them. The CDR3 contains 15 residues. CDR3: CASSLSPTSIGTQYF. The CDR3 nucleotides read TGTGCCAGCAGTTTATCCCCCACTAGCATCGGCACCCAGTACTTC.

The chain carries TRBV28 and TRBJ2-1; 10 bases line up with TRBD2. Germline V gives CDR1 MDHEN, CDR2 SYDVKM. The CDR3 is made up of 17 amino acids. With V trimmed by 6 bases and J by 5 bases, 13 bases remained unmatched. CDR3 bases: TGTGCCAGCAGCCCTCCTATCGTACTAGCGGGGCACAATGAGCAGTTCTTC. Protein: CASSPPIVLAGHNEQFF.

This clone was seen only a few times. The chain is built from TRBV18 and TRBJ1-1; D ambiguous. This CDR3 has 17 amino acids. The V end was cut by 5 bases, the J end by 8 bases, with 27 bases between. Germline-derived CDR1 and CDR2 are KGHSH and LQKENI. CDR3 nucleotide sequence: TGTGCCAGCTCAGTATCACGGGGAATGGCCAAAATCAGCGAAGCTTTCTTT. It specifies CASSVSRGMAKISEAFF.

The chain uses TRBV4-3 and TRBJ2-1, with TRBD1 identical over 7 bases. This CDR3 has 17 amino acids. Germline CDR1 is LGHNA and CDR2 is YSLEER. V trimming: 1 base; J trimming: 6 bases; junction bases outside the gene matches: 12. CDR3 protein: CASSQVWDSFTLNEQFF. As DNA, the CDR3 is TGCGCCAGCAGCCAAGTATGGGACAGCTTTACCCTCAATGAGCAGTTCTTC.

This chain links TRBV19 with TRBJ2-3; 10 nucleotides line up with TRBD2. Looked up from germline, CDR1 is LNHDA and CDR2 is SQIVND (reference sequence). CDR3 length: 14 residues. Trimming cost V 7 bases and J 3 bases; bases outside gene matches: 4. CDR3 in DNA: TGTGCCAGTAAGCGGGAGGGGGAGACAGATACGCAGTATTTT. This encodes CASKREGETDTQYF. Combining the CDR3 with reference TRBV19 and TRBJ2-3 gives the whole variable domain DGGITQSPKYLFRKEGQNVTLSCEQNLNHDAMYWYRQDPGQGLRLIYYSQIVNDFQKGDIAEGYSVSREKKESFPLTVTSAQKNPTAFYLCASKREGETDTQYFGPGTRLTVL.

The chain is built from TRBV4-1 and TRBJ1-6, with 7 nucleotides matching TRBD1. The J segment lost 5 bases and the V segment lost 4 bases, leaving 8 bases of the junction unmatched. This CDR3 spans 16 amino acids. The germline V gene has CDR1 MGHRA and CDR2 YSYEKL. The CDR3 here is CASSPSRQGNNSPLHF. For the CDR3, the DNA is TGCGCCAGCAGCCCGTCAAGACAGGGAAATAATTCACCCCTCCACTTT.

This clone was observed a few times. The gene calls are TRBV7-3 and TRBJ1-1; D might be TRBD1 (5 bases). The CDR3 is 15 amino acids. Germline lookup yields CDR1 SGHTA and CDR2 FQGTGA. V was trimmed by 0 bases and J by 5 bases, leaving 13 bases between them. The CDR3 nucleotides read TGTGCCAGCAGCTTAACACATGGGGGGGGAACTGAAGCTTTCTTT. Amino acid sequence: CASSLTHGGGTEAFF.

The chain links TRBV27 to TRBJ2-7, with TRBD1 matching 9 bases. Germline loops: CDR1 MNHEY, CDR2 SMNVEV (reference sequence). The CDR3 has 16 residues. V lost 3 bases and J lost 2; bases outside the gene matches: 8. The DNA of the CDR3 is TGTGCCAGCAGTTTGGACCCTTGGACAGGGGCCTACGAGCAGTACTTC. Residues: CASSLDPWTGAYEQYF.

The chain employs TRBV6-5 and TRBJ1-5; 7 nucleotides match TRBD1. Germline assignment: CDR1 MNHEY and CDR2 SVGAGI. CDR3 length: 14 amino acids. Germline trimming cut 5 bases from V and 6 bases from J; bases unmatched to any gene: 7. CDR3 sequence reads: CASSKTNRGQPQHF. CDR3 nucleotide sequence: TGTGCCAGCAGTAAAACAAACAGGGGTCAGCCCCAGCATTTT.

The rearrangement links TRBV11-2 to TRBJ2-7, with a weak D call TRBD2 (5 bases). V lost 4 bases to trimming and J lost 2 bases, with 12 bases between them. The CDR3 sequence is 14 residues long. CDR1 is SGHAT and CDR2 is FQNNGV in the germline V gene. The CDR3 spells CASSSAGGTYEQYF. The CDR3, as DNA: TGTGCCAGCAGCTCGGCGGGCGGAACCTACGAGCAGTACTTC.

This clone was counted between two and nine times. The chain uses TRBV5-1 and TRBJ2-5; D possibly corresponds to TRBD1 (6 bases). The CDR3 consists of 16 residues. Germline lookup yields CDR1 SGHRS and CDR2 YFSETQ. Trimming removed 4 bases at V and 5 bases at J, with 21 bases between. DNA of the CDR3: TGCGCCAGCAGCCCAATCCTCGCCGGGACAAGGGAGACCCAGTACTTC. The encoded protein is CASSPILAGTRETQYF.

This clone has a handful of counts. This sequence joins TRBV7-2 and TRBJ2-3; 10 bases are a match to TRBD2. This CDR3 region has 19 residues. The junction had 10 bases not matched to a gene; V was cut back by 1 base and J by 0 bases. In germline, CDR1 is SGHTA, CDR2 FQGNSA. In DNA, the CDR3 is TGTGCCAGCAGCTTAGTTGGTAGCGGGGGGAAAACTAGCACAGATACGCAGTATTTT. Encoded protein: CASSLVGSGGKTSTDTQYF.

This clone was seen only a few times. The genes are TRBV5-4 and TRBJ2-4; 7 bases are a match to TRBD1. With V trimmed by 1 base and J by 1 base, 2 bases remained unmatched. In germline, CDR1 is SGHNT, CDR2 YYREEE (reference sequence). The CDR3 runs 15 residues. The CDR3 DNA sequence: TGTGCCAGCAGCTTGATGGGACAGGCCAAAAACATTCAGTACTTC. It codes for CASSLMGQAKNIQYF.

V gene TRBV9 combines with J gene TRBJ1-4; the D is unclear. Per the germline V gene, CDR1 is SGDLS and CDR2 is YYNGEE. The length of the CDR3 is 13 residues. V dropped 3 bases and J dropped 13 bases, with 16 bases sitting between them. The CDR3 protein is CASSADLGGRLFF. The DNA of the CDR3 is TGTGCCAGCAGCGCCGACTTGGGAGGTAGACTGTTTTTT.